This T cell receptor (beta chain) was sequenced in a study of blood T cell repertoires in COVID-19. In the authors' methods: By means of reference gene primer amplification, nucleated cell counts were estimated. The repertoire was sequenced with immunoSEQ multiplex PCR; TCRdb's copy has only in-frame clones and lacks some. Clone size and the V and J calls come from that table; the DNA yielded D and trimming. Among approximately 220,000 clones, about 85% were seen once, and the ten largest hold approximately 7.2%. This CDR3 has 12 residues. The germline CDR1 and CDR2 sequences are SGHNT and YENEEA. V was shortened by 4 bases and J by 5 bases, with 7 bases between the two germline ends.

Sequenced material: peripheral blood. The TCR comes from an elderly woman with acute or convalescent COVID-19. The chain carries TRBV11-3 and TRBJ2-3; D may be TRBD1 (5 bases). CDR3 DNA sequence: TGTGCCAGCAGCTACGACAGAGATACGCAGTATTTT. Its protein is CASSYDRDTQYF.